The clone carrying this T cell receptor beta chain occurred once. The data were taken from a study of blood T cell repertoires in COVID-19. The CDR3 sequence is 13 residues long. The germline CDR1 and CDR2 sequences are KGHSH and LQKENI. The ends lost 6 bases at V and 6 bases at J; junction bases unmatched: 4. Profiling relied on immunoSEQ multiplex PCR, and the TCRdb table lists in-frame clones only, not all of them. The table has around 220,000 clones, 80% to 90% seen once; the top ten hold 2.2%. This sequence joins TRBV18 and TRBJ2-1; 8 bases fit TRBD1. Sequencing was carried out using peripheral blood. This sequence was found in a woman aged 50 to 65 with acute or convalescent COVID-19. Written as DNA, the CDR3 is TGTGCCAGCTCCCTCGACAGGGGCAATGAGCAGTTCTTC. Translated: CASSLDRGNEQFF.